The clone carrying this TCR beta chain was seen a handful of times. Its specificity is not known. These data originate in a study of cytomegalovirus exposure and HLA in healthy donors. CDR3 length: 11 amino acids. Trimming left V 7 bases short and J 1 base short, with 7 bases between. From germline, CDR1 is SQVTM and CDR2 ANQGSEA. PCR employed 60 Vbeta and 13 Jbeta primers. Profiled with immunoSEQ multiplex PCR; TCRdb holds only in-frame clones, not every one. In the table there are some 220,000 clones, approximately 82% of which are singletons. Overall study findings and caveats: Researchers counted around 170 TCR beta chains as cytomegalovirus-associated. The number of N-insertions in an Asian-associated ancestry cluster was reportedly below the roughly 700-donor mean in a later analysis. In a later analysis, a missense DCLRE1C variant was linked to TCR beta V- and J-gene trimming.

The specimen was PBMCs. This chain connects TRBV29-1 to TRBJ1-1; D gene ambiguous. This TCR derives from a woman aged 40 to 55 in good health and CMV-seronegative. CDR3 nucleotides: TGCAGCGGGAGAGGGAACACTGAAGCTTTCTTT. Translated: CSGRGNTEAFF.